Only a few counts were recorded for the clone carrying this TCR beta chain. Its antigen is undetermined. This sample stems from a study of blood T cells in healthy people across ages. Findings of the study overall: What prevented conclusive comparison of naive and antigen-experienced cells was that PBMCs were unsorted. Calculation of diversity from one million T cells yielded estimates considered to be underestimates.

Alongside a J-beta primer mix, a sample-barcoded 5' primer served in a second PCR lasting about 7 to 12 cycles. TCRdb fed the 5' RACE reads into MiXCR, producing one record per CDR3 protein. Of fewer than 600,000 distinct CDR3 sequences listed, about 26% are singletons. The length of the CDR3 is 14 residues. J gave up 5 bases and V 5 bases, and 4 bases lay outside the gene matches. Germline V CDR1 and CDR2: LGHDT, YNNKEL (reference sequence). This sample was shared with a second study, whose subject was T cells of mothers and their children.

The sequence was collected from a boy between 2 and 15 years old in good health. This chain uses TRBV3-1 with TRBJ1-4, with 8 nucleotides matching TRBD1. Sequences were obtained from blood. This chain's CDR3 is CASSSRTGNEKLFF. The CDR3 bases are TGTGCCAGCAGCTCTCGGACAGGGAATGAAAAACTGTTTTTT.